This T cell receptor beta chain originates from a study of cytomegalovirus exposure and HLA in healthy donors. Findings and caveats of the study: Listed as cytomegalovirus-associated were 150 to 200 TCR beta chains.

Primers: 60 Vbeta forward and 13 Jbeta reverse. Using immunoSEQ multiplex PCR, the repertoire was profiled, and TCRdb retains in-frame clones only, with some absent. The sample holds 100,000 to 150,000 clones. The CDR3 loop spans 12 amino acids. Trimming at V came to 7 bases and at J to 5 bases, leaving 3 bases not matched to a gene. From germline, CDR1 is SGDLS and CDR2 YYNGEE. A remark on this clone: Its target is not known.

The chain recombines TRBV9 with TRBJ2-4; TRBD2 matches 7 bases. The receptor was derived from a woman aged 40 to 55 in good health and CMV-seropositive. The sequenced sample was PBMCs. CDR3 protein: CASGGRENIQYF. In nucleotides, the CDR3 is TGTGCCAGCGGTGGGAGGGAAAACATTCAGTACTTC. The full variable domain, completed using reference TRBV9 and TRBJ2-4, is DSGVTQTPKHLITATGQRVTLRCSPRSGDLSVYWYQQSLDQGLQFLIQYYNGEERAKGNILERFSAQQFPDLHSELNLSSLELGDSALYFCASGGRENIQYFGAGTRLSVL.